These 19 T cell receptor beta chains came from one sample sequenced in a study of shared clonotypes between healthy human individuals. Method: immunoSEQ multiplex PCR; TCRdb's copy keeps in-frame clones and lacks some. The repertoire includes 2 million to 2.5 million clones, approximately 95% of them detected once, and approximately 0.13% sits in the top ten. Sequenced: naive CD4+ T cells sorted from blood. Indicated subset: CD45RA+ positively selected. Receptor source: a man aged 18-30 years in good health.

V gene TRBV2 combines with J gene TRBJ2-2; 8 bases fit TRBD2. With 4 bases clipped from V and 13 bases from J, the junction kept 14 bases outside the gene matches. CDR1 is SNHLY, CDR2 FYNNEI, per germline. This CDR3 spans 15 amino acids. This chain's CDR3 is CASSGVAGPRTRLFF. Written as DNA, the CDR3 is TGTGCCAGCAGTGGGGTAGCGGGGCCCCGAACGCGGCTGTTTTTT.

The chain's CDR3 is CASRPRTTSGTSGGLYTGELFF. CDR3 nucleotide sequence: TGCGCCAGCAGGCCCCGGACTACCTCCGGGACTAGCGGGGGGCTATACACCGGGGAGCTGTTTTTT. The gene calls are TRBV4-1 and TRBJ2-2; TRBD2 aligns across 15 bases. Germline V gives CDR1 MGHRA, CDR2 YSYEKL. The CDR3 length is 22 residues. Germline trimming cut 6 bases from V and 3 bases from J; bases unmatched to any gene: 20.

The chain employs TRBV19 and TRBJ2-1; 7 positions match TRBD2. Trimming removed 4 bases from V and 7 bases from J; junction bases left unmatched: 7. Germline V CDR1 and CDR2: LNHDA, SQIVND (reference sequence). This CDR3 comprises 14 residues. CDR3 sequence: CASSSTGGINEQFF. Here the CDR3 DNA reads TGTGCCAGTAGTAGCACCGGGGGGATTAATGAGCAGTTCTTC.

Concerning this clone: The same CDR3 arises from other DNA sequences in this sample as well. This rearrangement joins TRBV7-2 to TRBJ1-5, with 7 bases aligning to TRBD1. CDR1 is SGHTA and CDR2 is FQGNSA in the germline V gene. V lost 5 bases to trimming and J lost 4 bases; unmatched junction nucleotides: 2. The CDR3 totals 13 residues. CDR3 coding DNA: TGTGCCAGCAGCCTGGGACAGAATCAGCCCCAGCATTTT. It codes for CASSLGQNQPQHF.

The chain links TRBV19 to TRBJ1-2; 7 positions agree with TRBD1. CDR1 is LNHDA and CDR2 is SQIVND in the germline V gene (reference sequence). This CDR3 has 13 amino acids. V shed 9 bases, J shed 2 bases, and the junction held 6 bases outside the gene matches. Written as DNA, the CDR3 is TGTGCCAGCGCCTACAGGGGCAACTATGGCTACACCTTC. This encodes CASAYRGNYGYTF.

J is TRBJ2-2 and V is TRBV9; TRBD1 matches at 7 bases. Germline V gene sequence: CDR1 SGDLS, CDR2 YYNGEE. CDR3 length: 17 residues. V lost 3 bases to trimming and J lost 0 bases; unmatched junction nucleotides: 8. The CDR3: CASSAGKGQPNTGELFF. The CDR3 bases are TGTGCCAGCAGCGCGGGAAAGGGACAGCCGAACACCGGGGAGCTGTTTTTT.

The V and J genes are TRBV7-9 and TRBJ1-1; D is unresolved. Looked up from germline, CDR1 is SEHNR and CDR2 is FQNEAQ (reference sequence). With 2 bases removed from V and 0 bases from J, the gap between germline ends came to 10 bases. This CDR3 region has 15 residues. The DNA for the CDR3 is TGTGCCAGCAGCTTATACCGCCCTATGAACACTGAAGCTTTCTTT. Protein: CASSLYRPMNTEAFF.

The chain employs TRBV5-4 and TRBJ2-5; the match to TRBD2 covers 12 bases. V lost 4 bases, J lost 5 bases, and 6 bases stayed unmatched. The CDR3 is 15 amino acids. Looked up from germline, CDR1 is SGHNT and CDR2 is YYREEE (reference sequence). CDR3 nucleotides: TGTGCCAGCAGCAAGACTAGCGGGGGCGGGGAGACCCAGTACTTC. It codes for CASSKTSGGGETQYF.

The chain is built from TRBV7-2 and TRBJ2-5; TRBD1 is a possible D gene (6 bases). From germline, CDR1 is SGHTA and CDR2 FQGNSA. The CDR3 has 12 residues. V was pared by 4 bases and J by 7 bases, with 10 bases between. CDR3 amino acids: CASSSSRGTQYF. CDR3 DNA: TGTGCCAGCAGCTCCTCCAGGGGGACCCAGTACTTC.

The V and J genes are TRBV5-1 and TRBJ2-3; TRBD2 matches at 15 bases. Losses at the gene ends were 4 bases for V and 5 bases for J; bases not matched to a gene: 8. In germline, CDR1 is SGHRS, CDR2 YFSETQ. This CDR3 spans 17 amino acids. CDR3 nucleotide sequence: TGCGCCAGCAGCCCCGATGGACTAGCGGGAGGGGTAGATACGCAGTATTTT. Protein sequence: CASSPDGLAGGVDTQYF.

This CDR3 reads CASSYGLAGNSEQYF. Here the CDR3 DNA reads TGTGCCAGCAGTTACGGTCTAGCGGGAAATTCCGAGCAGTACTTC. The gene calls are TRBV6-5 and TRBJ2-7, with 9 bases fitting TRBD2. J lost 6 bases, V lost 2 bases, and 8 bases had no gene match. Per the germline V gene, CDR1 is MNHEY and CDR2 is SVGAGI. The CDR3 totals 15 residues.

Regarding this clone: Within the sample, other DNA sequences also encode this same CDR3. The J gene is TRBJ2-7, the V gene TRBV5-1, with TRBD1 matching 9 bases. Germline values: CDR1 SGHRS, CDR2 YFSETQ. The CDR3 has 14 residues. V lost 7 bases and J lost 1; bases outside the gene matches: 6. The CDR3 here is CASSPGTGSYEQYF. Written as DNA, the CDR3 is TGCGCCAGCTCACCCGGGACAGGGTCCTACGAGCAGTACTTC.

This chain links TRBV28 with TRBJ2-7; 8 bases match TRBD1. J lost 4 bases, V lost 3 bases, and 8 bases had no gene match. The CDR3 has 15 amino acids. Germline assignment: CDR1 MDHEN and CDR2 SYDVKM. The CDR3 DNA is TGTGCCAGCAGTTTTTCCTGGCAGGGGGCTTACGAGCAGTACTTC. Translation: CASSFSWQGAYEQYF.

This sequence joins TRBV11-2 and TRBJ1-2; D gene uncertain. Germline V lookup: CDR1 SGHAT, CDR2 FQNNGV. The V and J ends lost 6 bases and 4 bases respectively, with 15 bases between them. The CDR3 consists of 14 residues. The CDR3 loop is CASRAQVRFYGYTF. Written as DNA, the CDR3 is TGTGCCAGCAGGGCCCAGGTTCGCTTCTATGGCTACACCTTC.

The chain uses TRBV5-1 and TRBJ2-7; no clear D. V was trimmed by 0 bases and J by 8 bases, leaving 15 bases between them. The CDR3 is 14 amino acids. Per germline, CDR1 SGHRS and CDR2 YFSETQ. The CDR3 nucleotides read TGCGCCAGCAGCTTGGAGTCGGAAAGTGCCAAGCAGTACTTC. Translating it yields CASSLESESAKQYF.

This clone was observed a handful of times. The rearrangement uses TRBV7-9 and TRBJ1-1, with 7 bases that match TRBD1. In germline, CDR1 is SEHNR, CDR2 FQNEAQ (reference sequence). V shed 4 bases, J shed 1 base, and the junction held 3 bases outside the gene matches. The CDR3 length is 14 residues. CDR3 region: CASSWGQPNTEAFF. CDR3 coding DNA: TGTGCCAGCAGCTGGGGACAGCCGAACACTGAAGCTTTCTTT.

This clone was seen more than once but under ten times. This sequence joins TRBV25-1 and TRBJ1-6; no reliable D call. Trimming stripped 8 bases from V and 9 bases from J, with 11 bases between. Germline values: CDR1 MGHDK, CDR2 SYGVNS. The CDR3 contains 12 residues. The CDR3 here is CASRANSSPLHF. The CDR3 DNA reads TGTGCCAGCCGGGCAAACTCTTCACCCCTCCACTTT.

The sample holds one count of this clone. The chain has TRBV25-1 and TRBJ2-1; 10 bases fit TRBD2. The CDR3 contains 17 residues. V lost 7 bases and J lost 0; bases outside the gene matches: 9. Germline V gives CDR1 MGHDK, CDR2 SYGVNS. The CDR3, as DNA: TGTGCCAGCACGGGACTCGGACTAGCGGACTCCTACAATGAGCAGTTCTTC. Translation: CASTGLGLADSYNEQFF.

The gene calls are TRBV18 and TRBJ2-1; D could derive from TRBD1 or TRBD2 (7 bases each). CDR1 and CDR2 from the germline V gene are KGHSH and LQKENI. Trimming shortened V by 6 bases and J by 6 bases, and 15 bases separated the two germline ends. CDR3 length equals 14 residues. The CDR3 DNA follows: TGTGCCAGCTCGACCAGGGGGGGACCCAATGAGCAGTTCTTC. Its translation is CASSTRGGPNEQFF.